The 10 T cell receptor beta chains reported below all come from one sample, sequenced in a study of Graves' ophthalmopathy and Graves' hyperthyroidism. RNA transcripts were the source from which TCR beta CDR3 regions were amplified. HTBI primers primed a first-round RT-PCR, and a second-round multiplex PCR followed. TCRdb passed the multiplex PCR reads through MiXCR, listing each CDR3 protein once. The table shows roughly 500,000 distinct CDR3 sequences, with over 13% occurring only once. Specimen: blood. These receptors all come from a woman aged 25-40 years with Graves' ophthalmopathy.

This clonotype was seen only a few times. This chain uses TRBV9 with TRBJ1-2; D may be TRBD1 (5 bases). V lost 3 bases and J lost 4, with 22 bases in between. Germline V gene sequence: CDR1 SGDLS, CDR2 YYNGEE. The CDR3 runs 17 residues. In DNA form, the CDR3 reads TGTGCCAGCAGCGCCCGGGACGACGGAGGGATTCCCTATGGCTACACCTTC. It yields the protein CASSARDDGGIPYGYTF.

This clonotype has at least ten counts. The V call is TRBV7-8, the J call TRBJ2-7; unclear D gene. Germline V gene lookup returns CDR1 SGHVS and CDR2 FQNEAQ. This CDR3 comprises 15 residues. Trimming pared 2 bases from V and 1 base from J, leaving 12 bases between. The CDR3 DNA is TGTGCCAGCAGCTTATGGGGTTCCTTGTCCTACGAGCAGTACTTC. Residues: CASSLWGSLSYEQYF. The complete variable domain, with remaining parts taken from reference TRBV7-8 and TRBJ2-7, reads GAGVSQSPRYKVAKRGQDVALRCDPISGHVSLFWYQQALGQGPEFLTYFQNEAQLDKSGLPSDRFFAERPEGSVSTLKIQRTQQEDSAVYLCASSLWGSLSYEQYFGPGTRLTVT.

This clonotype has at least ten counts. The chain has TRBV12-3 or TRBV12-4 and TRBJ2-5; weak D call: TRBD2 (6 bases). The ends were cut back, 6 bases at V and 1 base at J, with 18 bases in the middle. The length of the CDR3 is 16 residues. In DNA form, the CDR3 reads TGTGCCAGCAGCAACGTATCCGATAGCGGCCAAGAGACCCAGTACTTC. Translating it yields CASSNVSDSGQETQYF.

This clonotype was detected many times. The chain has TRBV6-2 or TRBV6-3 and TRBJ1-2; D is perhaps TRBD1 (6 bases). The CDR3 extends over 13 amino acids. Germline CDR1 reads MNHEY; CDR2 reads SVGEGT. With 6 bases removed from V and 1 base from J, the gap between germline ends came to 9 bases. This CDR3 reads CASSLDSNYGYTF. The CDR3 nucleotides read TGTGCCAGCAGCCTGGACAGTAACTATGGCTACACCTTC.

A note on this clonotype: A much larger clone differs by one base, so this may be a read error. The chain couples TRBV27 to TRBJ2-1; 7 positions match TRBD1. Germline lookup yields CDR1 MNHEY and CDR2 SMNVEV (reference sequence). The CDR3 is made up of 15 amino acids. The CDR3: CASRTGLSSYNEKFF. The CDR3 bases are TGTGCCAGCAGGACAGGGCTTAGCTCCTACAATGAGAAGTTCTTC.

This clonotype came up many times. The chain uses TRBV15 and TRBJ1-5, with 7 bases that match TRBD1. CDR3 length: 16 residues. Germline lookup yields CDR1 LNHNV and CDR2 YYDKDF (reference sequence). With 8 bases clipped from V and 3 bases from J, the junction kept 13 bases outside the gene matches. The CDR3 DNA reads as TGTGCCACCGCTGAAAGGGACAGTCGATTCAATCAGCCCCAGCATTTT. Translated, it gives CATAERDSRFNQPQHF.

This clonotype was picked up many times. In DNA, the CDR3 is TGTGCCAGCAGTTTTAAAGGGACTGAAGCTTTCTTT. Encoded protein: CASSFKGTEAFF. This chain connects TRBV27 to TRBJ1-1; D is unclear. The V end was cut by 3 bases, the J end by 5 bases, with 7 bases between. CDR1 is MNHEY, CDR2 SMNVEV, per germline (reference sequence). The CDR3 consists of 12 residues.

This clonotype was seen only a few times. This chain uses TRBV6-2 or TRBV6-3 with TRBJ1-1; D is unclear. Germline CDR1 reads MNHEY; CDR2 reads SVGEGT. The CDR3 runs to 18 residues. V gave up 4 bases and J gave up 0 bases, with 21 bases separating them. Here the CDR3 reads CASSSAPYLNRMNTEAFF. The DNA for the CDR3 is TGTGCCAGCAGTTCGGCCCCCTACCTGAACCGAATGAACACTGAAGCTTTCTTT.

This clonotype was seen a handful of times. The V gene is TRBV7-9, the J gene TRBJ1-1, with D unclear. The CDR3 has 14 residues. V was cut by 5 bases and J by 1 base, with 11 bases left in between. From germline, CDR1 is SEHNR and CDR2 FQNEAQ (reference sequence). The CDR3 bases are TGTGCCAGCAGCCCTATTCGGGGGAACACTGAAGCTTTCTTT. This translates into CASSPIRGNTEAFF. Together with reference TRBV7-9 and TRBJ1-1, the CDR3 gives the full variable domain: DTGVSQNPRHKITKRGQNVTFRCDPISEHNRLYWYRQTLGQGPEFLTYFQNEAQLEKSRLLSDRFSAERPKGSFSTLEIQRTEQGDSAMYLCASSPIRGNTEAFFGQGTRLTVV.

V usage is TRBV30 and J usage is TRBJ2-7; a weak D match, TRBD2 (5 bases). This CDR3 is 13 amino acids long. Per germline, CDR1 GTSNPN and CDR2 SVGIG (reference sequence). The V and J ends lost 3 bases and 6 bases respectively, with 15 bases between them. CDR3 in DNA: TGTGCCTGGAGCCCGCATCAACTAGGCGAGCAGTACTTC. This gives the protein CAWSPHQLGEQYF.